Listed below are T cell receptor beta chains from one sample, sequenced in a study of regulatory T cells in long-lasting Graves disease. TCRdb fed the multiplex PCR reads into MiXCR, producing one record per CDR3 protein. Here the sample spans about 430,000 distinct CDR3 sequences, 21% being singletons. This sample comprised peripheral blood mononuclear cells (PBMCs), obtained when the disease was refractory, from a patient treated with antithyroid drugs. The receptors originated from a female donor with Graves disease. Both conserved end residues are part of each CDR3. The D gene is left open where the match is weak. Only part of the rows carry a size: once, few, many, or a class if the clone is expanded.

J | V | size | D | DNA | CDR3
TRBJ1-6 | TRBV6-1 | many | TRBD1 | TGTGCCAGCAGTGAAAACCGCAGGGGGGAATCACCCCTCCACTTT | CASSENRRGESPLHF
TRBJ2-3 | TRBV20-1 | many | TRBD1 | TGCAGTGCTAGAGATCGTTTGGGGACAGGGCAGTATTTT | CSARDRLGTGQYF
TRBJ2-1 | TRBV3-1 | NA | TRBD1 | TGTGCCAGCAGCCATCTTCCCGGGACAGGGACTGAGCAGTTCTTC | CASSHLPGTGTEQFF
TRBJ1-1 | TRBV29-1 | NA | TRBD1 | TGCAGCGTTGAAGCCGGACAGGGGATGAACACTGAAGCTTTCTTT | CSVEAGQGMNTEAFF
TRBJ1-2 | TRBV5-1 | NA | TRBD1 | TGCGCCAGCAGCTCCCGACCGGGACAGGGAATTGACTACACCTTC | CASSSRPGQGIDYTF
TRBJ2-5 | TRBV19 | NA | NA | TGTGCCAGTAGTATCCTGGGGGGCCGAGAGACCCAGTACTTC | CASSILGGRETQYF
TRBJ2-2 | TRBV28 | many | TRBD1 | TGTGCCAGCAGCCCTCTAGAGGGGGCTAAAAGGGCCGGGGAGCTGTTTTTT | CASSPLEGAKRAGELFF
TRBJ2-1 | TRBV11-2 | many | TRBD1 | TGTGCCAGCAGCTTAGCTAGTGGACAGGGTGGTGAGCAGTTCTTC | CASSLASGQGGEQFF
TRBJ2-1 | TRBV7-3 | NA | TRBD2 | TGTGCCAGCAGCCCAACCGGGACTAGCGCCTACAATGAGCAGTTCTTC | CASSPTGTSAYNEQFF
TRBJ2-5 | TRBV14 | NA | NA | TGTGCCAGCAGCCCCTCTATTTTAGTGGAGACCCAGTACTTC | CASSPSILVETQYF
TRBJ1-5 | TRBV12-3/TRBV12-4 | many | NA | TGTGCCAGCAGCCTCGCGGAGCCCCAGCATTTT | CASSLAEPQHF
TRBJ2-7 | TRBV4-1 | NA | TRBD2 | TGCGCCAGCAGCCAAGGGTTGCGGGGGAAAACATCCTACGAGCAGTACTTC | CASSQGLRGKTSYEQYF
TRBJ2-7 | TRBV7-9 | many | NA | TGTGCCAGCGCGCAGGGAACCGAGCAGTACTTC | CASAQGTEQYF
TRBJ1-5 | TRBV20-1 | many | TRBD1 | TGCAGTGCTAGAGATAGGGGGCGGGGAGATAGCAATCAGCCCCAGCATTTT | CSARDRGRGDSNQPQHF
TRBJ1-2 | TRBV4-2 | NA | NA | TGTGCCAGCAGCCAAGATTTCCGGCAGAGCTATGGCTACACCTTC | CASSQDFRQSYGYTF
TRBJ1-1 | TRBV20-1 | many | NA | TGCAGTGCACGTAAAGACAGCCTCGACACTGAAGCTTTCTTT | CSARKDSLDTEAFF
TRBJ1-5 | TRBV6-2/TRBV6-3 | NA | NA | TGTGCCAGCAGTTATGGGACACCCTATAGCAATCAGCCCCAGCATTTT | CASSYGTPYSNQPQHF
TRBJ2-2 | TRBV2 | few | NA | TGTGCCAGCAGTCAAATATACACCGGGGAGCTGTTTTTT | CASSQIYTGELFF
TRBJ1-1 | TRBV7-3 | few | NA | TGTGCCAGCAGCTCAAATGGGGGGGTGAACACTGAAGCTTTCTTT | CASSSNGGVNTEAFF
TRBJ1-1 | TRBV5-5 | many | TRBD1 | TGTGCCAGCAGCTCCCGGGACAGGGAGTTTGAAGCTTTCTTT | CASSSRDREFEAFF
TRBJ2-5 | TRBV5-4 | many | NA | TGTGCCAGCAGCTCCCGGGGGCGGGAGACCCAGTACTTC | CASSSRGRETQYF
TRBJ2-5 | TRBV5-1 | NA | NA | TGCGCCAGCAGCTTGGTCAAGGGAGGCACTTACCAAGAGACCCAGTACTTC | CASSLVKGGTYQETQYF
TRBJ2-7 | TRBV7-8 | NA | NA | TGTGCCGGCGCGGGGGTTGCGCGTTCGGGGGCCTCCTACGAGCAGTACTTC | CAGAGVARSGASYEQYF
TRBJ2-7 | TRBV30 | many | NA | TGTGCCTGGAGTGGCCTCGCCTACGAGCAGTACTTC | CAWSGLAYEQYF
TRBJ2-3 | TRBV6-9 | NA | NA | TGTGCCAGCAGTTACGGTCCAGCCACAGATACGCAGTATTTT | CASSYGPATDTQYF
TRBJ2-1 | TRBV18 | NA | TRBD2 | TGTGCCAGCTCAGCCCGGACTAGCGGGATATCTGAGCAGTTCTTC | CASSARTSGISEQFF
TRBJ1-2 | TRBV6-1 | many | TRBD1 | TGTGCCAGCAGTGCGGGACAGATTTATGGCTACACCTTC | CASSAGQIYGYTF
TRBJ1-5 | TRBV27 | many | TRBD1 | TGTGCCAGCAGTTTAGACAGGGGCCCCCCCAATCAGCCCCAGCATTTT | CASSLDRGPPNQPQHF
TRBJ1-1 | TRBV7-9 | many | NA | TGTGCCAGCAGCTTAGCCCCAGGGAGCGCTCTTGAAGCTTTCTTT | CASSLAPGSALEAFF
TRBJ2-7 | TRBV19 | few | NA | TGTGCCAGTAGTATGGAGGACATGACTACCTACGAGCAGTACTTC | CASSMEDMTTYEQYF
TRBJ2-5 | TRBV20-1 | few | NA | TGCAGTGCTAGAGAGCGTGGGGAGACCCAGTACTTC | CSARERGETQYF
TRBJ1-6 | TRBV7-2 | NA | NA | TGTGCCAGCAGCTTAGAAGAGGGTTATTCACCCCTCCACTTT | CASSLEEGYSPLHF
TRBJ2-2 | TRBV2 | NA | TRBD1 | TGTGCCAGCAGCACAGGGGCGGGCGGGGAGCTGTTTTTT | CASSTGAGGELFF
TRBJ2-7 | TRBV12-3/TRBV12-4 | many | NA | TGTGCCAGCAGTTTCCAGGGGTCGTCCTACGAGCAGTACTTC | CASSFQGSSYEQYF
TRBJ2-5 | TRBV20-1 | few | NA | TGCAGTGCTAGAGATGCCTTAAGGCCGCAAGAGACCCAGTACTTC | CSARDALRPQETQYF
TRBJ2-7 | TRBV6-5 | many | NA | TGTGCCAGCAGTTTAACGACTGTCCCCTCCTACGAGCAGTACTTC | CASSLTTVPSYEQYF
TRBJ1-5 | TRBV20-1 | NA | NA | TGCAGTGCTAGAGCAGGGTATAGAGATAGCAATCAGCCCCAGCATTTT | CSARAGYRDSNQPQHF
TRBJ2-2 | TRBV25-1 | few | NA | TGTGCCAGCAGTGAGAAACAGGGAGATGGGGAGCTGTTTTTT | CASSEKQGDGELFF
TRBJ2-7 | TRBV2 | many | TRBD2 | TGTGCCAGCAGTCGGACTAATGACAGGACTAGCGTATCCTACGAGCAGTACTTC | CASSRTNDRTSVSYEQYF
TRBJ1-6 | TRBV6-5 | few | NA | TGTGCCAGCAGTTCAACGCAACAGGGTGAATGGTCACCCCTCCACTTT | CASSSTQQGEWSPLHF